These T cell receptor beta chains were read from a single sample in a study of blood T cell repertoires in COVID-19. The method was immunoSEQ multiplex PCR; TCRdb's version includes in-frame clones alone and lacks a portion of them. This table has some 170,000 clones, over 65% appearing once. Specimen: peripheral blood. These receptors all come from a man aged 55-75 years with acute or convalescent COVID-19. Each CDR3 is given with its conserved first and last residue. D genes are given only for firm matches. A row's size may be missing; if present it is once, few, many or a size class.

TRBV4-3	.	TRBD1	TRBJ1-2	TGCGCCAGCAGCCAAGACCGGGACAGTACTTACTATGGCTACACCTTC	CASSQDRDSTYYGYTF
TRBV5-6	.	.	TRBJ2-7	TGTGCCAGCAGCTTGGAGGGGCTGTTCATCAAAGGGTCCTACGAGCAGTACTTC	CASSLEGLFIKGSYEQYF
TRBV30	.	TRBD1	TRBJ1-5	TGTGCCTGGAGCATGACAGGGAGCCAGCCCCAGCATTTT	CAWSMTGSQPQHF
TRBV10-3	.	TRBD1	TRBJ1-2	TGTGCCATCAGTGACGCTTCTTCGACAGGGGGGAAGGGCTACACCTTC	CAISDASSTGGKGYTF
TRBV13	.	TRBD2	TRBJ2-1	TGTGCCAGTATCCTAGCGGGGGGGCCAAGTGAGCAGTTCTTC	CASILAGGPSEQFF
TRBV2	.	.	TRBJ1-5	TGTGCCAGCAGTGAAGCGCGTAGCAGACGGCCCCAGCATTTT	CASSEARSRRPQHF
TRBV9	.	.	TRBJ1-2	TGTGCCAGCAGCGTAGATTCGGGGGTTGGCTACACCTTC	CASSVDSGVGYTF
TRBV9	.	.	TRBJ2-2	TGTGCCAGCAGCGTAGGAGTAGGGGTGGGGTCCGGGGAGCTGTTTTTT	CASSVGVGVGSGELFF
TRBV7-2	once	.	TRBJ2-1	TGTGCCAGCAGCCCTCCCGTCCATGAGCAGTTCTTC	CASSPPVHEQFF
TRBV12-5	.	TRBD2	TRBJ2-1	TGTGCTAGTGGTTCAGGACTAGCGGGGTACAATGAGCAGTTCTTC	CASGSGLAGYNEQFF
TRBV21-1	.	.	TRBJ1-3	TGTGCCAGCATCAAGGGGAGGGTAGGAAACACCATATATTTT	CASIKGRVGNTIYF
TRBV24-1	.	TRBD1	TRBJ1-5	TGTGCCACCAGTGACTCCGACAGGGTAGCTCATTTT	CATSDSDRVAHF
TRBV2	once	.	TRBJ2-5	TGTGCCAGCAGGGGGGGTATGAGAGAGACCCAGTACTTC	CASRGGMRETQYF
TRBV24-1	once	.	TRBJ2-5	TGTGCCACCAGTGATTTGGGGGCCGCAGAGACCCAGTACTTC	CATSDLGAAETQYF
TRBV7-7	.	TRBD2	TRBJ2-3	TGTGCCAGCAGCCGGACTAGCGGGGCTCCTAGCACAGATACGCAGTATTTT	CASSRTSGAPSTDTQYF
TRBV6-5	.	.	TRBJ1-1	TGTGCCAGCAGTTCATTCAGGGAAAGGAACACTGAAGCTTTCTTT	CASSSFRERNTEAFF
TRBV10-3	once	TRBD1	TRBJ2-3	TGTGCCATCAGTGAGCTACAGGGGAATACAGATACGCAGTATTTT	CAISELQGNTDTQYF
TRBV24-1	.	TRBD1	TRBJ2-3	TGTGCCACCAGCCGAACAGGGGAGACAGATACGCAGTATTTT	CATSRTGETDTQYF
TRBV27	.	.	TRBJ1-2	TGTGCCAGCAGTAAACAGAGCTACTATGGCTACACCTTC	CASSKQSYYGYTF
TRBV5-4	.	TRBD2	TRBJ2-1	TGTGCCAGCAGCATTAGCGGGGGGGCAGGTGAGCAGTTCTTC	CASSISGGAGEQFF
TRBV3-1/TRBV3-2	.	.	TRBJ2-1	TGTGCCAGCAGCAAACAGGACATCCGATACAATGAGCAGTTCTTC	CASSKQDIRYNEQFF
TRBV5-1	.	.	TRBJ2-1	TGCGCCAGCACACCCCAAAGACTGCTCCCCGGCAATGAGCAGTTCTTC	CASTPQRLLPGNEQFF
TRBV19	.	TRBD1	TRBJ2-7	TGTGCCAGTAGTCTTGGGACAGGGCTCTACGAGCAGTACTTC	CASSLGTGLYEQYF
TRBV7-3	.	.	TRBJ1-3	TGTGCCAGCAGCTTAACGGAGTACTCTGGAAACACCATATATTTT	CASSLTEYSGNTIYF
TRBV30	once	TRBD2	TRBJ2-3	TGTGCCTTAAGCGGGGGGCTAGATACGCAGTATTTT	CALSGGLDTQYF
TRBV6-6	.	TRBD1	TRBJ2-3	TGTGCCAGCAGTTTAGGACAGGGATTCACAGATACGCAGTATTTT	CASSLGQGFTDTQYF
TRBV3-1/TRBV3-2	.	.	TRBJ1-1	TGTGCCAGCAGCCCCCGACGACAGAGGAACACTGAAGCTTTCTTT	CASSPRRQRNTEAFF
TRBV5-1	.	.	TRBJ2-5	TGCGCCAGCAGCCGCGGATCGGTAGGAGGAGAGACCCAGTACTTC	CASSRGSVGGETQYF
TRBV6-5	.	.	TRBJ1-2	TGTGCCAGCACCACTTCGAGGGGGGGCTACACCTTC	CASTTSRGGYTF
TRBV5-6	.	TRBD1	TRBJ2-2	TGTGCCAGCAGCTTGGATTCAGGGGGCGATTCCGGGGAGCTGTTTTTT	CASSLDSGGDSGELFF
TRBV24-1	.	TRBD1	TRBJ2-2	TGTGCCACCAGTGATCCTGGGGACAGCCCCACCGGGGAGCTGTTTTTT	CATSDPGDSPTGELFF
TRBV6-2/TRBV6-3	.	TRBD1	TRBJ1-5	TGTGCCAGCAGTTTGGAGGGGGCCTCGTACCAGCCCCAGCATTTT	CASSLEGASYQPQHF
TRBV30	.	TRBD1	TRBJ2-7	TGTGCCTGGACCCTCGGGGACAGCTCCTACGAGCAGTACTTC	CAWTLGDSSYEQYF
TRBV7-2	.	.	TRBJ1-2	TGTGCCAGCAGCGGACGAACACAGGTTTCGGGCTACACCTTC	CASSGRTQVSGYTF
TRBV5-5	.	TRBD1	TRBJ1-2	TGTGCCAGCAGCCCAGGGGGCGATAACTATGGCTACACCTTC	CASSPGGDNYGYTF
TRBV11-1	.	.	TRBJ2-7	TGTGCCAGCAGCTTCGGGGGATTTGGCGAGCAGTACTTC	CASSFGGFGEQYF